A single sample gave rise to the 24 T cell receptor beta chains below, sequenced in a study of T cells in Graves' hyperthyroidism and ophthalmopathy. Amplification of TCR beta CDR3 regions used RNA as the template. TCR CDR3 underwent first-round RT-PCR with the HTBI primer set. Using its own MiXCR run on the multiplex PCR reads, TCRdb lists one record per CDR3 protein. The sample lists hundreds of thousands of distinct CDR3 sequences, 20% to 25% occurring once. The sample consisted of blood. The receptors come from a woman in her sixties or seventies with Graves' ophthalmopathy.

This clonotype was found a few times. The V call is TRBV20-1, the J call TRBJ1-6, with 8 bases that match TRBD1. Per the germline V gene, CDR1 is DFQATT and CDR2 is SNEGSKA (reference sequence). The length of the CDR3 is 17 residues. The J segment lost 0 bases and the V segment lost 5 bases, leaving 9 bases of the junction unmatched. The CDR3 DNA reads as TGCAGTGCTTCTACAGGGGGAGAAAGCTCCTATAATTCACCCCTCCACTTT. Translated: CSASTGGESSYNSPLHF.

The rearrangement links TRBV9 to TRBJ1-2, with D unclear. The CDR3 consists of 18 residues. Germline values: CDR1 SGDLS, CDR2 YYNGEE. V was shortened by 0 bases and J by 3 bases, with 21 bases between the two germline ends. The CDR3 region is CASSVATRPIHTDYGYTF. The CDR3 nucleotides are TGTGCCAGCAGCGTAGCTACCCGCCCCATACATACGGACTATGGCTACACCTTC.

This clonotype was counted ten times or more. This chain links TRBV6-1 with TRBJ1-5; D is unresolved. CDR1 and CDR2 from the germline V gene are MNHNS and SASEGT. V shed 4 bases and J shed 5 bases, with 6 bases lying between them. This CDR3 has 12 amino acids. CDR3 region: CASSGVHQPQHF. CDR3 in DNA: TGTGCCAGCAGTGGGGTTCATCAGCCCCAGCATTTT.

This clonotype was picked up a small number of times. The chain uses TRBV27 and TRBJ1-2; maybe TRBD1 (6 bases). Trimming removed 9 bases from V and 8 bases from J, with 16 bases in between. The length of the CDR3 is 12 residues. Germline-derived CDR1 and CDR2 are MNHEY and SMNVEV (reference sequence). CDR3 sequence reads: CASKPQGSGYTF. The CDR3 coding sequence is TGTGCCAGTAAACCGCAGGGGAGCGGCTACACCTTC.

CDR3 DNA: TGTGCCAGCAGTCTAGGGTCGCAGGGCAATCAGCCCCAGCATTTT. Its translation is CASSLGSQGNQPQHF. J is TRBJ1-5 and V is TRBV27; D unresolved. This CDR3 spans 15 amino acids. The V end lost 5 bases, the J end lost 2 bases, and 13 bases lay between the germline ends. Germline CDR1 MNHEY, CDR2 SMNVEV (reference sequence).

The chain is built from TRBV5-6 and TRBJ1-2; 9 nucleotides line up with TRBD1. The V gene's germline CDR1 is SGHDT and CDR2 YYEEEE. CDR3 length: 14 amino acids. V gave up 3 bases and J gave up 7 bases; unmatched junction bases: 7. This CDR3 is CASSSSGTGSGYTF. The CDR3 nucleotides read TGTGCCAGCAGCTCCTCCGGGACAGGGAGTGGCTACACCTTC.

The sample holds many counts of this clonotype. The gene calls are TRBV12-3 or TRBV12-4 and TRBJ1-1; a possible D gene is TRBD1 (5 bases). Trimming shortened V by 9 bases and J by 0 bases, and 14 bases separated the two germline ends. The CDR3 has 14 residues. CDR3 coding DNA: TGTGCCAGTAAAGGACGAGGGGTGAACACTGAAGCTTTCTTT. It translates to CASKGRGVNTEAFF.

This clonotype has more than one count but fewer than ten. The J gene is TRBJ2-3, the V gene TRBV6-2 or TRBV6-3; 8 nucleotides match TRBD2. With 4 bases clipped from V and 0 bases from J, the junction kept 9 bases outside the gene matches. This CDR3 comprises 17 residues. From germline, CDR1 is MNHEY and CDR2 SVGEGT. The DNA of the CDR3 is TGTGCCAGCAGTTTCCCCGCTAGCGGGCCTAGCACAGATACGCAGTATTTT. It yields the protein CASSFPASGPSTDTQYF.

This clonotype was detected only a few times. The chain combines TRBV12-3 or TRBV12-4 with TRBJ2-1, with D possibly TRBD2 on 5 matching bases. The CDR3 is 15 residues long. V lost 7 bases and J 8 bases, leaving 21 bases between the germline ends. CDR3 sequence: CASTHEGSLRDEQFF. CDR3 DNA: TGTGCCAGCACTCACGAGGGTTCCCTTCGGGATGAGCAGTTCTTC.

This clonotype came up a few times. The J gene is TRBJ1-5, the V gene TRBV20-1; TRBD1 aligns across 10 bases. The ends lost 0 bases at V and 8 bases at J; junction bases unmatched: 4. The germline V gene has CDR1 DFQATT and CDR2 SNEGSKA (reference sequence). The CDR3 covers 14 residues. In DNA, the CDR3 is TGCAGTGCTAGAGATAGGACAGGGGGGGAGCCCCAGCATTTT. Amino acid sequence: CSARDRTGGEPQHF.

Regarding this clonotype: The junction does not match germline at one end; this may be a read error. J is TRBJ1-1 and V is TRBV6-5, with a tentative D call TRBD1 (6 bases). Germline V gene data show CDR1 as MNHEY and CDR2 as SVGAGI. The CDR3 runs to 14 residues. The CDR3 sequence: CASSWRRGDTDAFF. The CDR3 region has the DNA TGTGCCAGCAGTTGGCGTAGGGGGGACACTGACGCTTTCTTT.

Notes on this clonotype: This clone may be a read error of a much larger clone one base away. The chain is built from TRBV9 and TRBJ2-7; maybe TRBD2 (6 bases). Germline V CDR1 and CDR2: SGDLS, YYNGEE. The V end lost 0 bases, the J end lost 1 base, and 11 bases lay between the germline ends. This CDR3 contains 15 residues. The CDR3 DNA reads as TGTGCCAGCAGCGTAGGGACTAACGGGTCCTACGAGCAGTACTTC. Protein: CASSVGTNGSYEQYF.

The V and J genes are TRBV29-1 and TRBJ1-2; 7 bases agree with TRBD1. The CDR3 totals 13 residues. Germline trimming cut 4 bases from V and 4 bases from J; bases unmatched to any gene: 6. Per the germline V gene, CDR1 is SQVTM and CDR2 is ANQGSEA. DNA of the CDR3: TGCAGCGTTGGGGACAGCCTGACCTATGGCTACACCTTC. Translated: CSVGDSLTYGYTF.

DNA for the CDR3: TGTGCCACCAGCAGGGCATACGGGACAGCCTATGAAGCTTTCTTT. This gives the protein CATSRAYGTAYEAFF. V and J are TRBV15 and TRBJ1-1; TRBD1 aligns across 7 bases. Germline CDR1 and CDR2: LNHNV and YYDKDF (reference sequence). Trimming cost V 3 bases and J 7 bases; bases outside gene matches: 11. CDR3 size: 15 residues.

This clonotype was detected only a few times. V is TRBV30 and J is TRBJ2-7; D is unresolved. The CDR3 covers 14 residues. Germline CDR1 GTSNPN, CDR2 SVGIG (reference sequence). Trimming took 5 bases from V and 4 from J, leaving 18 bases between them. CDR3 nucleotide sequence: TGTGCCTGGGGTGATGGCAGGCTGGGATACGAGCAGTACTTC. Protein product: CAWGDGRLGYEQYF.

Many counts were recorded for this clonotype. The rearrangement uses TRBV7-9 and TRBJ2-1, with 10 bases that match TRBD2. The CDR3 contains 13 residues. Germline V gene data show CDR1 as SEHNR and CDR2 as FQNEAQ (reference sequence). V lost 9 bases, J lost 6 bases, and 5 bases stayed unmatched. CDR3 in amino acids: CASGGLATNEQFF. The CDR3 coding sequence is TGTGCCAGTGGGGGACTAGCGACCAATGAGCAGTTCTTC. Full variable domain (missing parts from reference TRBV7-9 and TRBJ2-1): DTGVSQNPRHKITKRGQNVTFRCDPISEHNRLYWYRQTLGQGPEFLTYFQNEAQLEKSRLLSDRFSAERPKGSFSTLEIQRTEQGDSAMYLCASGGLATNEQFFGPGTRLTVL.

This clonotype was counted a few times. Here the CDR3 DNA reads TGTGCCAGCAGCCTAGTATCGAAGGTCGACGAGCAGTACTTC. Its protein is CASSLVSKVDEQYF. The chain combines TRBV2 with TRBJ2-7, with unresolved D. V shed 6 bases and J shed 5 bases, with 17 bases lying between them. The CDR3 consists of 14 residues. CDR1 is SNHLY, CDR2 FYNNEI, per germline.

This clonotype was picked up a small number of times. J is TRBJ1-5 and V is TRBV19; D not resolved. The CDR3 is 15 amino acids. The germline V gene encodes CDR1 LNHDA and CDR2 SQIVND (reference sequence). V shed 3 bases and J shed 1 base, with 10 bases lying between them. The CDR3 DNA follows: TGTGCCAGTAGTATTGCGCCATGGAGCAATCAGCCCCAGCATTTT. Translating gives CASSIAPWSNQPQHF.

This clonotype has only a few counts. The chain uses TRBV6-2 or TRBV6-3 and TRBJ1-3; no firm D call. Germline CDR1 and CDR2: MNHEY and SVGEGT. The CDR3 is 14 residues long. V lost 8 bases and J 0 bases, leaving 11 bases between the germline ends. CDR3 residues: CASGRGNSGNTIYF. CDR3 DNA: TGTGCCAGCGGTCGCGGTAACTCTGGAAACACCATATATTTT.

This clonotype was counted ten times or more. The rearrangement uses TRBV28 and TRBJ2-3, with TRBD2 identical over 16 bases. V shed 10 bases, J shed 1 base, and the junction held 8 bases outside the gene matches. CDR3 length: 17 residues. Germline assignment: CDR1 MDHEN and CDR2 SYDVKM. The CDR3 DNA sequence: TGTGCCACCTTGGGACTAGCGGGAGGGCACGGCACAGATACGCAGTATTTT. Translated: CATLGLAGGHGTDTQYF.

This clonotype was observed many times. V usage is TRBV2 and J usage is TRBJ2-3, with TRBD2 matching over 11 bases. The germline V gene encodes CDR1 SNHLY and CDR2 FYNNEI. CDR3 length: 13 residues. J lost 3 bases, V lost 11 bases, and 4 bases had no gene match. CDR3 nucleotide sequence: TGTGCCTCCCGGACTAGCGGGACAGATACGCAGTATTTT. It codes for CASRTSGTDTQYF. The variable domain in full, completed from reference TRBV2 and TRBJ2-3, reads EPEVTQTPSHQVTQMGQEVILRCVPISNHLYFYWYRQILGQKVEFLVSFYNNEISEKSEIFDDQFSVERPDGSNFTLKIRSTKLEDSAMYFCASRTSGTDTQYFGPGTRLTVL.

This clonotype was seen more than once but under ten times. V usage is TRBV11-3 and J usage is TRBJ2-2; D might be TRBD1 or TRBD2, each matching 5 bases. CDR3 size: 14 residues. CDR1 SGHNT and CDR2 YENEEA come from the germline V gene. V lost 5 bases and J lost 2, with 9 bases in between. The CDR3 sequence is CASSTGTNTGELFF. DNA of the CDR3: TGTGCCAGCAGCACCGGGACCAACACCGGGGAGCTGTTTTTT.

The chain links TRBV29-1 to TRBJ2-3; no clear D gene. Germline lookup yields CDR1 SQVTM and CDR2 ANQGSEA. The length of the CDR3 is 11 residues. The V end was cut by 4 bases, the J end by 7 bases, with 9 bases between. For the CDR3, the DNA is TGCAGCGTTGGAAGATACAATACGCAGTATTTT. Protein sequence: CSVGRYNTQYF.

This clonotype was observed a handful of times. The J gene is TRBJ1-1, the V gene TRBV3-1, with TRBD1 identical over 7 bases. The CDR3 is 14 residues long. Germline loops: CDR1 LGHDT, CDR2 YNNKEL (reference sequence). Trimming at V came to 4 bases and at J to 5 bases, leaving 7 bases not matched to a gene. The chain's CDR3 is CASSPRDRATEAFF. As DNA, the CDR3 is TGTGCCAGCAGCCCTAGAGACAGGGCTACTGAAGCTTTCTTT.